This T cell receptor (beta chain) was obtained from a study of blood T cell repertoires in COVID-19. Looking at the study overall: Spain, Italy and the United States supplied samples that represented acute and convalescent COVID-19. The analysed material was cDNA or gDNA that came from T cells, B-cell-depleted T cells, or PBMCs.

V was cut by 0 bases and J by 5 bases, with 5 bases left in between. The CDR3 spans 14 residues. Germline V gene lookup returns CDR1 MNHNS and CDR2 SASEGT. Original analysis: For nucleated cells, counts were estimated from reference gene primer amplification. TCRdb keeps only in-frame clones here, not all; method: immunoSEQ multiplex PCR. V, J and clone size reflect that table, while D and trimming were determined from the DNA. The sample includes tens of thousands of clones, about 90% of them seen just once. The chain uses TRBV6-1 and TRBJ1-6; D remains ambiguous. The receptor comes from a human donor in a cohort sampled during active COVID-19. Sequenced: peripheral blood. The CDR3 sequence is CASSEALDNSPLHF. The CDR3, as DNA: TGTGCCAGCAGTGAAGCCCTTGATAATTCACCCCTCCACTTT.